Listed here is a single T cell receptor (beta chain). This sample was included in a study of OX40 agonist ivuxolimab in advanced cancers. The V gene end was trimmed by 3 bases and the J gene end by 3 bases; junction bases not matched to a gene: 3. Germline V lookup: CDR1 SGHVS, CDR2 FQNEAQ. CDR3 length: 15 residues. Generated by immunoSEQ multiplex PCR, the TCRdb table keeps only in-frame clones and is missing some. The sample includes tens of thousands of clones, approximately 84% of them seen just once. Sample: CD4+ or CD8+ T cells sorted from blood, taken in a trial of the OX40 agonist ivuxolimab. The clonotype originates from an adult with an advanced solid tumor such as melanoma, head and neck, liver or kidney cancer. The chain carries TRBV7-8 and TRBJ2-7; 12 bases are shared with TRBD2. CDR3 sequence reads: CASSFRTSGVYEQYF. The CDR3 nucleotides read TGTGCCAGCAGCTTCCGGACTAGCGGGGTCTACGAGCAGTACTTC.